The following is a T cell receptor (beta chain) sequence with its context. Its matching antigen is unknown. These data are taken from a study of cytomegalovirus exposure and HLA in healthy donors. For the study at large: Unique TCRs numbering about 85 million, obtained from HLA-typed donors, made up an early data release. Points from the study as a whole: The authors assumed roughly uniform sequencing depth across donors for presence/absence analyses.

Amplification used 60 Vbeta primers and 13 Jbeta primers. Source study methods: In a later analysis, some 80 million unique TCR beta chains included roughly 11 million shared by two or more donors. TCRdb's table, derived via immunoSEQ multiplex PCR, lists solely in-frame clones and lacks some. From that table come the V and J calls and clone size; the DNA was used to work out D and trimming. The table lists around 52,000 clones. Trimming left V 5 bases short and J 4 bases short, with 14 bases between. CDR1 and CDR2 (germline): LGHNT, FRNRAP. The CDR3 covers 14 residues. This sequence was found in a man aged 35 to 55 in good health and CMV-seropositive. The rearrangement links TRBV12-5 to TRBJ1-1, with a tentative D call TRBD1 (6 bases). The material sequenced was PBMCs. The CDR3 protein is CASGRGGEGTEAFF. The DNA of the CDR3 is TGTGCTAGTGGTCGAGGGGGAGAAGGCACTGAAGCTTTCTTT.